This T cell receptor (beta chain) was captured by sequencing in a study of breast tumors, draining lymph nodes, adjacent tissues. TCRdb recomputed calls from the multiplex PCR reads with MiXCR, one row per CDR3 protein. Among tens of thousands of distinct CDR3 sequences listed, more than 20% were seen once. Comment on this clonotype: The antigen remains unidentified. This may be a read error, as it is one base from a much larger clone.

Findings and limits, study-wide: Luminal-like breast cancer showed significantly higher tumor–nontumor repertoire similarity than basal-like. That most tumor T cells come from lymph nodes remained unproven.

Germline lookup yields CDR1 SGHDT and CDR2 YYEEEE. This CDR3 has 15 amino acids. The sequence was collected from a female donor with breast cancer. Some clones in this sample may be carry-over from other donors' samples. This chain uses TRBV5-6 with TRBJ2-1; 12 bases map to TRBD1. Sequenced: breast tumor tissue. CDR3 region: CAGSFGTGGRNEQFF. CDR3 DNA: TGTGCCGGCAGCTTTGGGACAGGGGGCCGCAATGAGCAGTTCTTC. The full variable domain, in which reference TRBV5-6 and TRBJ2-1 provide the parts outside the CDR3, is DAGVTQSPTHLIKTRGQQVTLRCSPKSGHDTVSWYQQALGQGPQFIFQYYEEEERQRGNFPDRFSGHQFPNYSSELNVNALLLGDSALYLCAGSFGTGGRNEQFFGPGTRLTVL.